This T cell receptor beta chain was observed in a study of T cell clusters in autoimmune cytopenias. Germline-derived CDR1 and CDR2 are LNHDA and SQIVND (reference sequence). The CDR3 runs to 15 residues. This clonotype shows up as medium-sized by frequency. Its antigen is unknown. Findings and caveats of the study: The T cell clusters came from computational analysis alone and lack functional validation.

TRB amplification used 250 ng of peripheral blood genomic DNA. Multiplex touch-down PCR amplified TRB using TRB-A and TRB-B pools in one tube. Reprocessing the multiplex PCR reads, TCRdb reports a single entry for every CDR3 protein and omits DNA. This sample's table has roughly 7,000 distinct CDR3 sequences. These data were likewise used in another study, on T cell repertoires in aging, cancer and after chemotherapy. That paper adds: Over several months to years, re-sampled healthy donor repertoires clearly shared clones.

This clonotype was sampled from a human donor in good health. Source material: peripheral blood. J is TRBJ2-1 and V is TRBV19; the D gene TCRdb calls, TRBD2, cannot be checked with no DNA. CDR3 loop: CASSIQSGSYNEQFF.